Reported below is one TCR beta chain. Its antigen is currently unknown. This sample was taken from a study of Tregs in tolerant kidney transplant recipients. General study findings and limits: Findings come from small patient numbers and require larger validation. Biological reproducibility was not directly addressed in this study. Activated donor B cell expansion appeared to reveal the most relevant donor-specific TCRbeta repertoire.

The data were produced by immunoSEQ multiplex PCR, yet TCRdb's version contains in-frame clones alone and is incomplete. The profile shows some 240,000 clones, about 80% of them singletons. Germline V gene lookup returns CDR1 SEHNR and CDR2 FQNEAQ (reference sequence). V lost 5 bases, J lost 3 bases, and 10 bases lay in between. The CDR3 is 13 amino acids. Unstimulated regulatory T cells (CD4+CD25+CD127-), CD4+CD25- non-regulatory cells, CD4 and CD8 cells were FACS-sorted from thawed PBMCs. The sequenced material came from CD4+ T cells from blood. J is TRBJ1-1 and V is TRBV7-9; weak D call: TRBD1 (5 bases). This receptor was identified in a human donor in good health. The chain's CDR3 is CASSADSYTEAFF. The DNA of the CDR3 is TGTGCCAGCAGCGCTGACAGTTACACTGAAGCTTTCTTT.